This record covers a single T cell receptor (beta chain). The antigen is undetermined. These data belong to a study of CD8+CD57+ T cells in acquired aplastic anemia. Overall study: Sorted cells (CD4+ and CD8+) yielded DNA amounts that averaged approximately 3.1 ug. Findings and caveats of the study: Patients and controls shared over 25 CD8+ CDR3 sequences, highly expressed in patients. Patients and healthy controls showed no significant CD8+ Simpson's diversity difference.

TCR beta VDJ and CDR3 profiling used genomic DNA as template. A single record per CDR3 protein comes from TCRdb applying MiXCR to the reads. Counted here are 120,000 or so distinct CDR3 sequences, about 43% occurring once; the ten biggest clones make up 2% to 3%. Individuals selected for sequencing had exhibited CD8+CD57+ cell expansion on flow cytometry. V lost 0 bases to trimming and J lost 7 bases, with 0 bases between them. The CDR3 runs 9 residues. Germline-derived CDR1 and CDR2 are DFQATT and SNEGSKA (reference sequence). Sequenced input: sorted CD4+, CD8+, or CD8+CD57+ T cells (not recorded which) from PBMCs. V and J are TRBV20-1 and TRBJ2-5; no clear D gene. The sequence came from a human donor with aplastic anemia. CDR3 bases: TGCAGTGCTAGAGAGACCCAGTACTTC. Its protein is CSARETQYF.